This T cell receptor beta chain stems from a study of T cells in women clearing cervical HPV infection. Looking at the study overall: Cases' blood sampling followed lesion detection by median about 150 days (90 to 200). Only a few women had HLA typing results available. Points from the study as a whole: TRBV6-7 abundance was lower in cases than controls (around 0.1% versus 0.15%).

Average input was around 1,100 ng genomic DNA for immunoSEQ TCR beta CDR3 amplification. Method: immunoSEQ multiplex PCR; TCRdb's copy keeps in-frame clones and lacks some. The table lists around 40,000 clones. The germline V gene has CDR1 DFQATT and CDR2 SNEGSKA (reference sequence). The CDR3 contains 13 residues. V lost 0 bases, J lost 9 bases, and 12 bases lay in between. Turning to this clone: No antigen is known for it. The CDR3 end lies 3 residues beyond the end of the read and is filled in from the germline J gene.

Source material: blood buffy coat. The source of this sequence is a woman between 18 and 75 years old with a cervical HPV16 infection that either progressed to CIN3+ or cleared (not recorded which). The rearrangement uses TRBV20-1 and TRBJ1-5; D ambiguous. CDR3 residues: CSARDHGERPQHF. CDR3 DNA, as far as it was read: TGCAGTGCTAGAGATCACGGGGAACGGCCC.